This T cell receptor (beta chain) was identified in a study of Ad26.COV2.S vaccination and SARS-CoV-2 variants. The treatment was: about 20 received Ad26.COV2.S at low or high dose, single or two shots; roughly five received placebo; per-sample allocation not given. Sampling was done on day 63 after the first vaccine or placebo injection. V was shortened by 5 bases and J by 3 bases, with 16 bases between the two germline ends. There are 15 residues in the CDR3. The germline CDR1 and CDR2 sequences are LNHDA and SQIVND (reference sequence). Sequencing used immunoSEQ multiplex PCR; TCRdb keeps in-frame clones, though not all of them. The profile shows around 340,000 clones, around 89% of them singletons.

The receptor's source is a person aged 18-65 years who received the Ad26.COV2.S COVID-19 vaccine or a placebo. The material was peripheral blood, obtained in a trial of Ad26.COV2.S vaccine versus placebo. This chain connects TRBV19 to TRBJ1-1; D not certain. The CDR3 here is CASSLTGGRYTEAFF. DNA of the CDR3: TGTGCCAGTAGTCTAACCGGTGGTAGGTACACTGAAGCTTTCTTT. Together with reference TRBV19 and TRBJ1-1, the CDR3 gives the full variable domain: DGGITQSPKYLFRKEGQNVTLSCEQNLNHDAMYWYRQDPGQGLRLIYYSQIVNDFQKGDIAEGYSVSREKKESFPLTVTSAQKNPTAFYLCASSLTGGRYTEAFFGQGTRLTVV.